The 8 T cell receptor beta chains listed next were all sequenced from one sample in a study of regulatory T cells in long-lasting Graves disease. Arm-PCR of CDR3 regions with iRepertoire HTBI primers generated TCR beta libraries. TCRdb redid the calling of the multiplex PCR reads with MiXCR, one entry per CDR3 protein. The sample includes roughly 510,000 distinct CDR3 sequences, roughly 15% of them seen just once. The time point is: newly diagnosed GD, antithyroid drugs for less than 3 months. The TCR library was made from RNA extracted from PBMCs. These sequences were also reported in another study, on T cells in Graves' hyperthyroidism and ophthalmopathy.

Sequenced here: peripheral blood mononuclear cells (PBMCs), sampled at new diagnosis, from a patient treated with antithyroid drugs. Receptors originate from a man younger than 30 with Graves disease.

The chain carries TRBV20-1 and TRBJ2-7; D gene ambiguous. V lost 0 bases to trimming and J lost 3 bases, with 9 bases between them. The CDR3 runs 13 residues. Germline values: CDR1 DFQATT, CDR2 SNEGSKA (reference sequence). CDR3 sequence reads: CSARDLLHYEQYF. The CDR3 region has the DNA TGCAGTGCTAGAGATCTGCTACACTACGAGCAGTACTTC.

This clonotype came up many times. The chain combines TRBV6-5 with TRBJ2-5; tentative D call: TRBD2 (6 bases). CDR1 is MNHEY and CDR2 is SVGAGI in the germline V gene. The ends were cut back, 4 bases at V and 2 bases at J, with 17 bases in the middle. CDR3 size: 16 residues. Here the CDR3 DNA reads TGTGCCAGCAGTTCAAGTGGGGGGAACGATCAAGAGACCCAGTACTTC. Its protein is CASSSSGGNDQETQYF.

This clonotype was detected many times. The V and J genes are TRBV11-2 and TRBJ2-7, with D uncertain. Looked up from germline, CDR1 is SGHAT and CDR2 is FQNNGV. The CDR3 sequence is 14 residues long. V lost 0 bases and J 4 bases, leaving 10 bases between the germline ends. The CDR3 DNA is TGTGCCAGCAGCTTAGACCTACGCTTATACGAGCAGTACTTC. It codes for CASSLDLRLYEQYF.

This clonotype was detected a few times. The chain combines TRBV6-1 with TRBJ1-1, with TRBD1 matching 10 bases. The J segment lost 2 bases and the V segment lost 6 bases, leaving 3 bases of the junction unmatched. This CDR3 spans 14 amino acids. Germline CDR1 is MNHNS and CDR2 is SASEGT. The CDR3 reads CASRRDRGNTEAFF. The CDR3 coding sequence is TGTGCCAGCAGGCGGGACAGGGGCAACACTGAAGCTTTCTTT.

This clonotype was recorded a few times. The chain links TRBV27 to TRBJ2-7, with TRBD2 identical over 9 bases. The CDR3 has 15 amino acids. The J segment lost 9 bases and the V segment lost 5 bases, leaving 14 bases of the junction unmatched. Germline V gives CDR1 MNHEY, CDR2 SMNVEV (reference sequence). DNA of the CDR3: TGTGCCAGCAGTCCCTCGGATAGCGGGAGAGACCGGCAGTACTTC. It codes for CASSPSDSGRDRQYF.

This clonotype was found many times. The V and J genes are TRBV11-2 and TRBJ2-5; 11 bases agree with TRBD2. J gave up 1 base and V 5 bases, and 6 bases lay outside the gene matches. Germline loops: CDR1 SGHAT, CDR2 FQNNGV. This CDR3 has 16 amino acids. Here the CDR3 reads CASSPRLAGPQETQYF. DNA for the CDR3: TGTGCCAGCAGCCCTAGACTAGCGGGACCCCAAGAGACCCAGTACTTC.

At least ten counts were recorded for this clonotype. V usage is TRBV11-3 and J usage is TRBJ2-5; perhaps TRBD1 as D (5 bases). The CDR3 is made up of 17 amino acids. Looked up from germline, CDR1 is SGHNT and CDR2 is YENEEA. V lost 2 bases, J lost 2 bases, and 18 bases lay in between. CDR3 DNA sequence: TGTGCCAGCAGCTTAAGGCCCGAAGGGGAAGGGCAAGAGACCCAGTACTTC. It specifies CASSLRPEGEGQETQYF.

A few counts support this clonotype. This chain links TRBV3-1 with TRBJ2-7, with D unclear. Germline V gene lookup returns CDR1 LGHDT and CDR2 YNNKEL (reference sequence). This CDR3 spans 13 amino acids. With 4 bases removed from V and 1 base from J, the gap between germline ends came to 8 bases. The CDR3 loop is CASSRQSSYEQYF. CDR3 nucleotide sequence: TGTGCCAGCAGCCGTCAATCGTCCTACGAGCAGTACTTC.